Shown below are 26 T cell receptor beta chains from a single sample sequenced in a study of CD8 T cells in Susac syndrome (dated by TCRdb to about 2019). Library preparation used the immunoSEQ multiplex PCR assay. RNA was extracted using the RNeasy kit, and roughly 0.45 to 1 ug of the RNA was reverse transcribed with random hexamers. TCRdb's own reprocessing of the public reads used fastp at Q25 and MiXCR and kept productive beta chains. Every entry covers one CDR3 protein and lists the most common genes and DNA from its rows. This sample gives around 170,000 distinct CDR3 sequences in total; more than 85% of them show up just once. Around 0.16% of the sample rests with the top ten. The sequenced sample was CD8+ T cells from PBMCs. Receptors were obtained from a human donor with Susac syndrome.

The chain joins TRBV15 to TRBJ2-7, with TRBD1 as a possible D gene (5 bases). This CDR3 region has 15 residues. Trimming left V 0 bases short and J 7 bases short, with 16 bases between. Germline V CDR1 and CDR2: LNHNV, YYDKDF (reference sequence). Here the CDR3 DNA reads TGTGCCACCAGCAGAGATCGGAGCGCAGCAGGGGAGCAGTACTTC. It encodes CATSRDRSAAGEQYF. Variable domain in full (rest from reference TRBV15 and TRBJ2-7): DAMVIQNPRYQVTQFGKPVTLSCSQTLNHNVMYWYQQKSSQAPKLLFHYYDKDFNNEADTPDNFQSRRPNTSFCFLDIRSPGLGDTAMYLCATSRDRSAAGEQYFGPGTRLTVT.

This clonotype has only one observation. The chain uses TRBV11-2 and TRBJ2-7, with D perhaps matching TRBD1 (6 bases). The CDR3 runs 17 residues. The V gene's germline CDR1 is SGHAT and CDR2 FQNNGV. V lost 0 bases and J 6 bases, leaving 21 bases between the germline ends. Here the CDR3 reads CASSLEPLGDTDGEQYF. As DNA, the CDR3 is TGTGCCAGCAGCTTAGAACCTTTAGGGGACACGGATGGCGAGCAGTACTTC.

The chain recombines TRBV4-1 with TRBJ2-4, with a weak D call TRBD1 (5 bases). V was clipped by 0 bases and J by 4 bases, with 16 bases between them. There are 17 residues in the CDR3. In germline, CDR1 is MGHRA, CDR2 YSYEKL. The CDR3 region has the DNA TGCGCCAGCAGCCAAGAAGACAGAACTTTTGTTAAAAACATTCAGTACTTC. This gives the protein CASSQEDRTFVKNIQYF.

The chain has TRBV5-1 and TRBJ2-7; 7 bases are a match to TRBD1. V trimming: 4 bases; J trimming: 0 bases; junction bases outside the gene matches: 7. CDR1 SGHRS and CDR2 YFSETQ come from the germline V gene. CDR3 length: 15 amino acids. CDR3 sequence reads: CASSPSGQSSYEQYF. The CDR3, as DNA: TGCGCCAGCAGCCCCTCGGGACAGAGCTCCTACGAGCAGTACTTC. Complete variable domain (other parts from reference TRBV5-1 and TRBJ2-7): KAGVTQTPRYLIKTRGQQVTLSCSPISGHRSVSWYQQTPGQGLQFLFEYFSETQRNKGNFPGRFSGRQFSNSRSEMNVSTLELGDSALYLCASSPSGQSSYEQYFGPGTRLTVT.

The CDR3 DNA sequence: TGTGCCAGCAAAGGAGAACAAGAGACCCAGTACTTC. The encoded protein is CASKGEQETQYF. V is TRBV11-2 and J is TRBJ2-5; D gene unclear. The V and J ends lost 7 bases and 2 bases respectively, with 8 bases between them. The CDR3 sequence is 12 residues long. Looked up from germline, CDR1 is SGHAT and CDR2 is FQNNGV.

The chain joins TRBV12-3 or TRBV12-4 to TRBJ2-1; TRBD2 matches 12 bases. The CDR3 covers 14 residues. The J segment lost 6 bases and the V segment lost 5 bases, leaving 2 bases of the junction unmatched. CDR3 bases: TGTGCCAGCAGTCAGACTAGCGGGAGCAATGAGCAGTTCTTC. It specifies CASSQTSGSNEQFF.

The chain has TRBV11-2 and TRBJ2-5; TRBD2 matches 7 bases. The CDR3 is 15 amino acids. V was clipped by 5 bases and J by 4 bases; unmatched bases: 10. Germline V CDR1 and CDR2: SGHAT, FQNNGV. The DNA for the CDR3 is TGTGCCAGCAGCCCAGCTCGGGAGGAGATAGAGACCCAGTACTTC. Protein: CASSPAREEIETQYF. Supplemented by reference TRBV11-2 and TRBJ2-5, the full variable domain reads EAGVAQSPRYKIIEKRQSVAFWCNPISGHATLYWYQQILGQGPKLLIQFQNNGVVDDSQLPKDRFSAERLKGVDSTLKIQPAKLEDSAVYLCASSPAREEIETQYFGPGTRLLVL.

The chain links TRBV6-5 to TRBJ1-5; a weak D match, TRBD1 (5 bases). V was shortened by 2 bases and J by 4 bases, with 6 bases between the two germline ends. The CDR3 is 13 amino acids. The germline gives CDR1 MNHEY, CDR2 SVGAGI. The CDR3 sequence: CASSYAGNQPQHF. DNA for the CDR3: TGTGCCAGCAGTTACGCAGGGAATCAGCCCCAGCATTTT.

This clonotype was counted once. DNA for the CDR3: TGCGCCAGCAGCTTGTCGGCGGGGGGGCCATTGGATACGCAGTATTTT. Its protein product is CASSLSAGGPLDTQYF. This rearrangement joins TRBV5-1 to TRBJ2-3; TRBD2 matches 9 bases. This CDR3 contains 16 residues. Germline trimming cut 1 base from V and 6 bases from J; bases unmatched to any gene: 9. CDR1 SGHRS and CDR2 YFSETQ come from the germline V gene.

J is TRBJ2-7 and V is TRBV6-5, with TRBD2 matching 10 bases. The CDR3 is made up of 12 amino acids. Germline V gene data show CDR1 as MNHEY and CDR2 as SVGAGI. V gave up 8 bases and J gave up 3 bases; unmatched junction bases: 1. CDR3 bases: TGTGCCAGCGGACTAGCGGTCTACGAGCAGTACTTC. Its translation is CASGLAVYEQYF.

The gene calls are TRBV6-5 and TRBJ2-7; 10 nucleotides line up with TRBD2. Germline loops: CDR1 MNHEY, CDR2 SVGAGI. V lost 0 bases to trimming and J lost 3 bases; unmatched junction nucleotides: 2. This CDR3 has 15 amino acids. CDR3 in DNA: TGTGCCAGCAGTTACTCCACTAGCGGGGACTACGAGCAGTACTTC. Its translation is CASSYSTSGDYEQYF.

This clonotype is a singleton in its sample. The chain combines TRBV10-1 with TRBJ2-3, with TRBD2 identical over 8 bases. Germline-derived CDR1 and CDR2 are WNHNN and SYGVQD (reference sequence). After removal of 0 bases from V and 5 bases from J, the junction contained 4 bases not matched to a gene. The CDR3 runs 15 residues. DNA for the CDR3: TGCGCCAGCAGTGAGTCTAGCGGGGCCCAAGATACGCAGTATTTT. It codes for CASSESSGAQDTQYF.

The rearrangement joins TRBV30 to TRBJ1-1, with TRBD1 matching 9 bases. The CDR3 is 13 amino acids. Per the germline V gene, CDR1 is GTSNPN and CDR2 is SVGIG (reference sequence). V dropped 3 bases and J dropped 1; count of bases not matched to a gene: 0. The CDR3 DNA reads as TGTGCCTGGAGGGGACAGGGGAACACTGAAGCTTTCTTT. This sequence encodes CAWRGQGNTEAFF.

This rearrangement joins TRBV27 to TRBJ2-2; D might be TRBD1 (6 bases). V lost 7 bases and J lost 0, with 12 bases in between. Germline V gene data show CDR1 as MNHEY and CDR2 as SMNVEV (reference sequence). The CDR3 loop spans 15 amino acids. The CDR3 DNA follows: TGTGCCAGCACCACAGGGAGCTCGAACACCGGGGAGCTGTTTTTT. Amino acids: CASTTGSSNTGELFF.

The chain links TRBV11-2 to TRBJ1-1, with 8 bases matching TRBD1. Losses at the gene ends were 6 bases for V and 8 bases for J; bases not matched to a gene: 8. This CDR3 is built from 13 residues. Germline V lookup: CDR1 SGHAT, CDR2 FQNNGV. CDR3 nucleotide sequence: TGTGCCAGCAGAGGAGGACAGGGTCAAGAAGCTTTCTTT. Residues: CASRGGQGQEAFF.

The chain has TRBV5-4 and TRBJ2-7, with TRBD2 identical over 9 bases. The CDR3 sequence is 14 residues long. CDR1 and CDR2 (germline): SGHNT, YYREEE (reference sequence). The junction had 5 bases not matched to a gene; V was cut back by 2 bases and J by 5 bases. CDR3 residues: CASSLTGLAHEQYF. CDR3 DNA: TGTGCCAGCAGCTTAACGGGACTAGCTCACGAGCAGTACTTC.

CDR3 nucleotide sequence: TGTGCCAGCAGCCAATTTCCCCAACAGGGTAACAACGAGCAGTACTTC. This sequence encodes CASSQFPQQGNNEQYF. V and J are TRBV14 and TRBJ2-7, with D perhaps matching TRBD1 (6 bases). The CDR3 has 16 residues. Germline CDR1 SGHDN, CDR2 FVKESK. V was shortened by 2 bases and J by 5 bases, with 19 bases between the two germline ends.

The V and J genes are TRBV29-1 and TRBJ1-2; tentatively, D is TRBD1 (6 bases). The CDR3 consists of 13 residues. The V gene lost 4 bases and the J gene lost 2 bases, with 11 bases spanning the gap. Germline V gene sequence: CDR1 SQVTM, CDR2 ANQGSEA. The CDR3 sequence is CSVGAGENYGYTF. CDR3 nucleotides: TGCAGCGTTGGGGCAGGGGAGAACTATGGCTACACCTTC.

The genes are TRBV9 and TRBJ2-7; 8 nucleotides align to TRBD1. V shed 0 bases, J shed 7 bases, and the junction held 18 bases outside the gene matches. Germline V CDR1 and CDR2: SGDLS, YYNGEE. There are 18 residues in the CDR3. The CDR3, as DNA: TGTGCCAGCAGCGTAGCGAGAAACTCTGCGACAGGGGCTCGAGAGCAGTACTTC. Translating it yields CASSVARNSATGAREQYF.

V and J are TRBV4-1 and TRBJ2-3; tentatively, D is TRBD1 (6 bases). V was shortened by 2 bases and J by 2 bases, with 11 bases between the two germline ends. Germline CDR1 reads MGHRA; CDR2 reads YSYEKL. This CDR3 has 15 residues. The CDR3 protein is CASSQPQGNTDTQYF. The CDR3, as DNA: TGCGCCAGCAGCCAACCCCAGGGGAACACAGATACGCAGTATTTT.

The chain employs TRBV7-9 and TRBJ2-1, with TRBD2 identical over 7 bases. CDR1 is SEHNR and CDR2 is FQNEAQ in the germline V gene (reference sequence). The CDR3 covers 14 residues. V was pared by 2 bases and J by 10 bases, with 8 bases of the junction left unmatched. The CDR3 sequence is CASSLTSATGEQFF. The DNA of the CDR3 is TGTGCCAGCAGCTTAACTAGCGCAACGGGCGAGCAGTTCTTC.

This rearrangement joins TRBV5-6 to TRBJ2-1; D gene uncertain. CDR1 and CDR2 from the germline V gene are SGHDT and YYEEEE. V gave up 2 bases and J gave up 9 bases, with 6 bases separating them. The CDR3 is 11 residues long. CDR3 coding DNA: TGTGCCAGCAGCTTTAGTGTTGAGCAGTTCTTC. It specifies CASSFSVEQFF.

The chain links TRBV7-3 to TRBJ2-1; TRBD1 aligns across 8 bases. CDR1 is SGHTA and CDR2 is FQGTGA in the germline V gene. V lost 4 bases and J lost 10; bases outside the gene matches: 15. The CDR3 consists of 16 residues. CDR3 protein: CASSSGRQGPQEEQFF. The CDR3 DNA sequence: TGTGCCAGCAGCTCGGGGAGACAGGGGCCCCAGGAAGAGCAGTTCTTC.

The V and J genes are TRBV9 and TRBJ1-2, with D possibly TRBD1 on 6 matching bases. The CDR3 contains 14 residues. Germline-derived CDR1 and CDR2 are SGDLS and YYNGEE. V was shortened by 4 bases and J by 5 bases, with 15 bases between the two germline ends. CDR3 region: CASSTQGRGYGYTF. CDR3 nucleotides: TGTGCCAGCAGCACCCAGGGCAGGGGATATGGCTACACCTTC.

In regard to this clonotype: The junction and the germline gene differ at one end; a read error may be behind it. Here the CDR3 DNA reads TGTGCCAGCAGCAAATTAGCGGGGGGGCACCCAAGGGTCTTC. This encodes CASSKLAGGHPRVF. The genes are TRBV6-5 and TRBJ2-1, with 11 nucleotides matching TRBD2. The germline V gene has CDR1 MNHEY and CDR2 SVGAGI. The length of the CDR3 is 14 residues.

The genes are TRBV2 and TRBJ1-5; maybe TRBD1 (5 bases). The germline V gene encodes CDR1 SNHLY and CDR2 FYNNEI. The CDR3 covers 15 residues. V was shortened by 0 bases and J by 7 bases, with 13 bases between the two germline ends. The CDR3 region is CASSEAGPFEQPQHF. The CDR3 region has the DNA TGTGCCAGCAGTGAAGCGGGACCGTTCGAACAGCCCCAGCATTTT.